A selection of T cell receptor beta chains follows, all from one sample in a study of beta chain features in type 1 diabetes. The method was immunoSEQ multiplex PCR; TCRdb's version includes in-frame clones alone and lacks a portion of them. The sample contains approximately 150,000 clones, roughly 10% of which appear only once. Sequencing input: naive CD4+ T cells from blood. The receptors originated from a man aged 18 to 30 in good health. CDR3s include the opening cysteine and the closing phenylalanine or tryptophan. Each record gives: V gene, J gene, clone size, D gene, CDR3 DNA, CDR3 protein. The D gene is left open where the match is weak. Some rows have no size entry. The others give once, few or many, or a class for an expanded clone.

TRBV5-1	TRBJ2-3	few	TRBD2	TGCGCCAGCAGCTTGCCAGCGGGGGCCCCCCCGACAGATACGCAGTATTTT	CASSLPAGAPPTDTQYF
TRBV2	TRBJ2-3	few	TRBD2	TGTGCCAGCTTATTCGCGGGGGCAGATACGCAGTATTTT	CASLFAGADTQYF
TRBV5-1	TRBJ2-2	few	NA	TGCGCCAGCAGCCCGACCCCCGACTTATGGAACACCGGGGAGCTGTTTTTT	CASSPTPDLWNTGELFF
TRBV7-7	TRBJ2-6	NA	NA	TGTGCCAGCAGCCTCAGCGGAGGCAACGTCCTGACTTTC	CASSLSGGNVLTF
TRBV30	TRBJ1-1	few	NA	TGTGCCTGGAGTGTCTCAGCGGGGGTGACTGGGGCTTTCTTT	CAWSVSAGVTGAFF
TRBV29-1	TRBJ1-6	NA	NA	TGCAGCGTTGAAGTTGGAGGGAGGAATTCACCCCTCCACTTT	CSVEVGGRNSPLHF
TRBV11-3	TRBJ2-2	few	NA	TGTGCCAGCAGCTTCCAGGTGACCGGGGAGCTGTTTTTT	CASSFQVTGELFF
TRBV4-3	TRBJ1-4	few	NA	TGCGCCAGCAGCCAACGGAGGGAGGGGGAAAAACTGTTTTTT	CASSQRREGEKLFF
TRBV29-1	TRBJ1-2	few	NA	TGCAGCGCTGAGGGGAGGGGGGATAACTATGGCTACACCTTC	CSAEGRGDNYGYTF
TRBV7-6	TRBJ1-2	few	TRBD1	TGTGCCAGCAGCTTGGGACAGGGGGCGCGATATGGCTACACCTTC	CASSLGQGARYGYTF
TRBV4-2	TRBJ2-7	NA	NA	TGTGCCAGCAGCCAAGTTACCGCCGGCGAGCAGTACTTC	CASSQVTAGEQYF
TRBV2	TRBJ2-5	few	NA	TGTGCCAGCAGACTAGCCCGAGAGACCCAGTACTTC	CASRLARETQYF
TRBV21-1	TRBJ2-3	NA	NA	TGTGCCAGCAGCCTCCGTGGGGGGCGGGGGGGATCCACAGATACGCAGTATTTT	CASSLRGGRGGSTDTQYF
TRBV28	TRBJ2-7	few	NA	TGTGCCAGCACCTTGCAGGCTAGCAGCTACGAGCAGTACTTC	CASTLQASSYEQYF
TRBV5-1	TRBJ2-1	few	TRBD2	TGCGCCAGCAGCTTGGTCGGGGTCGCCTCGGGGGGGCCAAACTACAATGAGCAGTTCTTC	CASSLVGVASGGPNYNEQFF
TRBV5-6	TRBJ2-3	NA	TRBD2	TGTGCCAGCAGCGGTAGCGGGGGGACAGATACGCAGTATTTT	CASSGSGGTDTQYF
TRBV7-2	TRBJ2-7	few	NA	TGTGCCAGCAGCCTTCCGGGACTCTACCTAAGCTCCTACGAGCAGTACTTC	CASSLPGLYLSSYEQYF
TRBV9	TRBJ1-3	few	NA	TGTGCCAGCAGCGTAACCCCAATCCACACGGGAAACACCATATATTTT	CASSVTPIHTGNTIYF
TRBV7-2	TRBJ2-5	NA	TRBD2	TGTGCCAGCAGCCGTGCCCTCACTAGCGGACAAGAGACCCAGTACTTC	CASSRALTSGQETQYF
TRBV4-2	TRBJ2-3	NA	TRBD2	TGTGCCAGCAGCCAAGCGGGGGGGGGCACAGATACGCAGTATTTT	CASSQAGGGTDTQYF
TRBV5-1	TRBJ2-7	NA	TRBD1	TGCGCCAGCAGCTTGGCCACGGGGATTGGGACAGGGAATTACGAGCAGTACTTC	CASSLATGIGTGNYEQYF
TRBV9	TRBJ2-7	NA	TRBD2	TGTGCCAGCAGCGTAGGGGTCGGGGAGCGGGGCTCCTACGAGCAGTACTTC	CASSVGVGERGSYEQYF
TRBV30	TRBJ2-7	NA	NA	TGTGCCTGGAGTCCGCCGACAGGAGGAATCAGCCACGAGCAGTACTTC	CAWSPPTGGISHEQYF
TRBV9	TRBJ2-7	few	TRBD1	TGTGCCAGCAGCGTGACAGGGTCCTCCTACGAGCAGTACTTC	CASSVTGSSYEQYF
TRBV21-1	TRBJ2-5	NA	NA	TGTGCCAGCAGCAGGATCCTAGCGGAAACCTTCCCAGAGACCCAGTACTTC	CASSRILAETFPETQYF
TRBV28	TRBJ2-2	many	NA	TGTGCCAGCAGTTCGGGACAGAACACCGGGGAGCTGTTTTTT	CASSSGQNTGELFF
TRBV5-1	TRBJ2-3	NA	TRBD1	TGCGCCAGCAGATTGGACAGGGCTGCAGATACGCAGTATTTT	CASRLDRAADTQYF
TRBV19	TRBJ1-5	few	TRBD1	TGTGCCAGTAGTATAGGGGGACAGGGAAATCAGCCCCAGCATTTT	CASSIGGQGNQPQHF
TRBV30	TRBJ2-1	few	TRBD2	TGTGCCTGGAGGGCGGGACTAGCGGGGATCAATGAGCAGTTCTTC	CAWRAGLAGINEQFF
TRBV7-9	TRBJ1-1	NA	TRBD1	TGTGCCAGCAGCACCGCCGGGACAGGGAACACTGAAGCTTTCTTT	CASSTAGTGNTEAFF
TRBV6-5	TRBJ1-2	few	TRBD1	TGTGCCAGCAGGACGACAGGGAACTATGGCTACACCTTC	CASRTTGNYGYTF
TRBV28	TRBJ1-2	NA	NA	TGTGCCAGCAGTTTCGGACAGAACTATGGCTACACCTTC	CASSFGQNYGYTF
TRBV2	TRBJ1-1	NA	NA	TGTGCCAGCAGTGAAGCAGGGAGGAACACTGAAGCTTTCTTT	CASSEAGRNTEAFF
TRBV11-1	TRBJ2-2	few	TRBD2	TGTGCCAGCACCCATAGCGGGGGGAACACCGGGGAGCTGTTTTTT	CASTHSGGNTGELFF
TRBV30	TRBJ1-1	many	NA	TGTGCCTGGAGTGTGTCCGTTATGAACACTGAAGCTTTCTTT	CAWSVSVMNTEAFF
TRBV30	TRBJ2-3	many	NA	TGTGCCTGGAGTCCGGGTATCGCACGTCCAGATACGCAGTATTTT	CAWSPGIARPDTQYF
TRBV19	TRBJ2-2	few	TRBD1	TGTGCCAGTAGTACCGGACAGGTGAACACCGGGGAGCTGTTTTTT	CASSTGQVNTGELFF
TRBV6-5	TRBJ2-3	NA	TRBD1	TGTGCCAGCAGTCAGGGGACAGGGGTCACAGATACGCAGTATTTT	CASSQGTGVTDTQYF
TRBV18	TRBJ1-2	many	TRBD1	TGTGCCAGCTCACCACCGGGACAGGGCTTGTCGGGCTACACCTTC	CASSPPGQGLSGYTF
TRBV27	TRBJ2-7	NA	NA	TGTGCCAGCAGTTTTTCGGGCAGGGTTGATTGGCCATACGAGCAGTACTTC	CASSFSGRVDWPYEQYF
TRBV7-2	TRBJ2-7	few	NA	TGTGCCAGCAGCTTAGGAGGCGGTCTTCCCTACGAGCAGTACTTC	CASSLGGGLPYEQYF
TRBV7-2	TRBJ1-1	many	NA	TGTGCCAGCAGCCGTAACCTCGCCAACGGGATGACAGCTTTCTTT	CASSRNLANGMTAFF
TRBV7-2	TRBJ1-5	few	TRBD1	TGTGCCAGCAGCTCCGACAGGGCTCAGCCCCAGCATTTT	CASSSDRAQPQHF
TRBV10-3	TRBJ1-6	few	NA	TGTGCCATCAGCAACCCCCGTGAGAGGGGGACATTTGTTAATTCACCCCTCCACTTT	CAISNPRERGTFVNSPLHF
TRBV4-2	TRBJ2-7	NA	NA	TGTGCCAGCAGCCCCCAGGAGGGCCCCTACGAGCAGTACTTC	CASSPQEGPYEQYF
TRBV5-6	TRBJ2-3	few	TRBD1	TGTGCCAGCAGTTGGGGGTCCTCAGGGGGCCCAGATACGCAGTATTTT	CASSWGSSGGPDTQYF
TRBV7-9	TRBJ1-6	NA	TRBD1	TGTGCCAGCAGCTGGGGACAGGGAGAAAGATCACCCCTCCACTTT	CASSWGQGERSPLHF
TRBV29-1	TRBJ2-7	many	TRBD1	TGCAGCGTTGAAGGTCTTCAGGGGGCGTACGAGCAGTACTTC	CSVEGLQGAYEQYF
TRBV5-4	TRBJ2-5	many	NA	TGTGCCAGCAGCTTGGGCCTACAAGAGACCCAGTACTTC	CASSLGLQETQYF
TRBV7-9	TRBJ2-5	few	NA	TGTGCCAGCAGCTTAACGGGGGAAGAGACCCAGTACTTC	CASSLTGEETQYF
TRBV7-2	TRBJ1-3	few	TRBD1	TGTGCCAGCAGCTTAGGGCCGGGACAGCAATTTGCTGGAAACACCATATATTTT	CASSLGPGQQFAGNTIYF
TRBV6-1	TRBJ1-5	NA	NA	TGTGCCAGCAGTGTCGTTAGGACATTTAATCAGCCCCAGCATTTT	CASSVVRTFNQPQHF
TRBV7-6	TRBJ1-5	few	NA	TGTGCCAGCAGCTCAGGGGTGAGCAATCAGCCCCAGCATTTT	CASSSGVSNQPQHF
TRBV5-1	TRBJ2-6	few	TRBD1	TGCGCCAGCAGCTCAGGGGGCTCTGGGGCCAACGTCCTGACTTTC	CASSSGGSGANVLTF